Each of the 7 T cell receptor beta chains below was sequenced from the same sample in a study of cytomegalovirus exposure and HLA in healthy donors (TCRdb year 2017). The receptor library was made with the immunoSEQ multiplex PCR assay. A mixture of 60 forward primers for TCR Vbeta segments and 13 reverse primers for TCR Jbeta segments was used in the multiplex PCR. This immuneACCESS table, as held by TCRdb, lists in-frame sequences with V and J called but not all clones. Of the missing ones, under half trace to an unresolved V gene in checked studies; the others have no known cause. This sample has some 150,000 clones in its table, and around 75% of those were observed once. The top ten constitute around 3.2% of the sample. Material for sequencing was PBMCs. The receptors here all came from a human donor in good health.

The chain links TRBV19 to TRBJ1-1, with a weak D call TRBD1 (5 bases). V was cut by 3 bases and J by 4 bases, with 9 bases left in between. The CDR3 has 13 amino acids. Germline V CDR1 and CDR2: LNHDA, SQIVND (reference sequence). CDR3 region: CASSISDITEAFF. For the CDR3, the DNA is TGTGCCAGTAGTATTTCGGACATCACTGAAGCTTTCTTT.

V is TRBV6-1 and J is TRBJ1-1, with D possibly being TRBD1 (6 bases). The CDR3 covers 15 residues. Trimming took off 1 base at V and 6 bases at J, with 15 bases between the two ends. Germline V gene sequence: CDR1 MNHNS, CDR2 SASEGT. CDR3 loop: CASSEGLRGRAEAFF. The CDR3 nucleotides read TGTGCCAGCAGTGAAGGTTTGCGGGGGCGGGCTGAAGCTTTCTTT.

The chain combines TRBV29-1 with TRBJ1-1; possibly TRBD1 for D (6 bases). Germline lookup yields CDR1 SQVTM and CDR2 ANQGSEA. The CDR3 length is 13 residues. V lost 6 bases and J 6 bases, leaving 17 bases between the germline ends. This CDR3 reads CSVAGQGLAEAFF. The CDR3 DNA reads as TGCAGCGTAGCGGGGCAGGGGTTGGCTGAAGCTTTCTTT.

The rearrangement uses TRBV5-6 and TRBJ2-2; TRBD2 agrees at 13 bases. This CDR3 has 19 amino acids. The V gene's germline CDR1 is SGHDT and CDR2 YYEEEE. J was trimmed by 8 bases and V by 6 bases; bases with no gene match: 19. CDR3 bases: TGTGCCAGCACCTTCCTGAGTGGGGGACTAGCGGGGACGAAAGGGGAGCTGTTTTTT. It specifies CASTFLSGGLAGTKGELFF.

This chain connects TRBV7-9 to TRBJ2-1, with TRBD1 matching over 8 bases. The CDR3 covers 16 residues. V was pared by 3 bases and J by 6 bases, with 10 bases of the junction left unmatched. The V gene's germline CDR1 is SEHNR and CDR2 FQNEAQ (reference sequence). As DNA, the CDR3 is TGTGCCAGCAGCTTCTTTGCCGGGACAGGTCGCAATGAGCAGTTCTTC. This sequence encodes CASSFFAGTGRNEQFF.

The gene calls are TRBV28 and TRBJ2-1; possible D gene TRBD2, 5 bases. Germline values: CDR1 MDHEN, CDR2 SYDVKM. V dropped 3 bases and J dropped 7 bases, with 13 bases sitting between them. The CDR3 totals 14 residues. The CDR3 is CASSFPGTRNEQFF. The CDR3 region has the DNA TGTGCCAGCAGTTTTCCGGGAACGAGAAATGAGCAGTTCTTC.

This clone was recorded once. V is TRBV5-1 and J is TRBJ2-5, with D unclear. The germline V gene has CDR1 SGHRS and CDR2 YFSETQ. V lost 3 bases to trimming and J lost 0 bases, with 3 bases between them. The CDR3 spans 12 residues. CDR3 sequence (DNA): TGCGCCAGCAGCTCAAACCAAGAGACCCAGTACTTC. This gives the protein CASSSNQETQYF.